The 15 T cell receptor beta chains reported below all come from one sample, sequenced in a study of regulatory T cells in long-lasting Graves disease. The authors built TCR beta libraries using iRepertoire HTBI primers and Arm-PCR of CDR3 regions. MiXCR was run by TCRdb on the multiplex PCR reads, yielding one entry per CDR3 protein. The sample holds about 440,000 distinct CDR3 sequences, around 14% seen once. As for time point: newly diagnosed GD, antithyroid drugs for less than 3 months. PBMC-derived RNA was used for the TCR library. This same sample was also part of a study on T cells in Graves' hyperthyroidism and ophthalmopathy.

This specimen consisted of peripheral blood mononuclear cells (PBMCs), obtained at new diagnosis, from a patient treated with antithyroid drugs. The receptors derive from a woman aged 25 to 39 with Graves disease.

This clonotype was counted many times. The chain employs TRBV24-1 and TRBJ1-1; D is unclear. Per germline, CDR1 KGHDR and CDR2 SFDVKD. Trimming cost V 5 bases and J 4 bases, with 10 bases left between them. The CDR3 extends over 13 amino acids. This CDR3 reads CATSGEDLTEAFF. The CDR3 bases are TGTGCCACCAGTGGAGAGGATCTCACTGAAGCTTTCTTT.

The chain combines TRBV2 with TRBJ2-7; the D gene is possibly TRBD2 (6 bases). This CDR3 contains 15 residues. Germline CDR1 SNHLY, CDR2 FYNNEI. With 5 bases removed from V and 7 bases from J, the gap between germline ends came to 21 bases. CDR3 sequence reads: CASSSDGGELREQYF. The DNA for the CDR3 is TGTGCCAGCAGTTCTGACGGGGGTGAGCTGAGGGAGCAGTACTTC.

A word on this clonotype: The junction departs from germline at one end; a sequencing error may be responsible. This chain links TRBV19 with TRBJ2-1; D might be TRBD1 or TRBD2, each matching 5 bases. Per germline, CDR1 LNHDA and CDR2 SQIVND (reference sequence). CDR3 length equals 16 residues. CDR3 in amino acids: CAISNSVREPYNEQFF. The DNA of the CDR3 is TGTGCCATTAGTAATTCCGTCAGGGAGCCCTACAATGAGCAGTTCTTC.

Details on this clonotype: A much larger clone lies one base from this, so it may be a read error. The genes are TRBV27 and TRBJ2-1; 8 bases are shared with TRBD2. There are 15 residues in the CDR3. CDR1 and CDR2 (germline): MNHEY, SMNVEV (reference sequence). The CDR3 loop is CASSFRGGRTNKQFF. The CDR3 nucleotides read TGTGCCAGCAGTTTTCGGGGGGGGCGAACCAATAAGCAGTTCTTC.

A few counts support this clonotype. The chain has TRBV7-9 and TRBJ2-3; 10 positions match TRBD2. CDR1 is SEHNR and CDR2 is FQNEAQ in the germline V gene (reference sequence). V was pared by 5 bases and J by 10 bases, with 6 bases of the junction left unmatched. This CDR3 has 13 residues. CDR3 coding DNA: TGTGCCAGCAGCGAGAGCGGGAGGGATGCGCAGTATTTT. It codes for CASSESGRDAQYF.

This clonotype was counted many times. V gene TRBV3-1 combines with J gene TRBJ1-1; no clear D. The CDR3 contains 15 residues. Trimming shortened V by 1 base and J by 0 bases, and 9 bases separated the two germline ends. From germline, CDR1 is LGHDT and CDR2 YNNKEL (reference sequence). The chain's CDR3 is CASSQGGRVNTEAFF. The CDR3 DNA is TGTGCCAGCAGCCAAGGCGGCAGAGTGAACACTGAAGCTTTCTTT.

This clonotype occurred many times. This rearrangement joins TRBV11-1 to TRBJ2-1, with 9 bases that match TRBD2. Per germline, CDR1 SGHAT and CDR2 FQDESV (reference sequence). Trimming cost V 4 bases and J 4 bases; bases outside gene matches: 14. This CDR3 contains 18 residues. CDR3 in DNA: TGTGCCAGCAGCTCAATACTACCGACTAGCGGCGTTTACAATGAGCAGTTCTTC. Translated: CASSSILPTSGVYNEQFF.

The chain carries TRBV12-5 and TRBJ1-1; no firm D call. Germline lookup yields CDR1 LGHNT and CDR2 FRNRAP. The CDR3 length is 13 residues. V was pared by 3 bases and J by 5 bases, with 10 bases between. The CDR3 here is CASGLRVGTEAFF. The CDR3 nucleotides are TGTGCTAGTGGTTTAAGGGTAGGGACTGAAGCTTTCTTT.

This clonotype has a count of ten or more. This chain links TRBV5-1 with TRBJ2-1; a possible D gene is TRBD2 (6 bases). V was shortened by 2 bases and J by 3 bases, with 18 bases between the two germline ends. The V gene's germline CDR1 is SGHRS and CDR2 YFSETQ. This CDR3 comprises 17 residues. The CDR3 coding sequence is TGCGCCAGCAGCTTTGGGCGGGACTTAGGTCTCTACAATGAGCAGTTCTTC. Its protein is CASSFGRDLGLYNEQFF.

The CDR3 DNA is TGCAGTGCTTACCCAGACGCGAACACCGGGGAGCTGTTTTTT. Protein product: CSAYPDANTGELFF. The rearrangement links TRBV20-1 to TRBJ2-2; D is unresolved. The V and J ends lost 5 bases and 0 bases respectively, with 10 bases between them. The CDR3 covers 14 residues. In germline, CDR1 is DFQATT, CDR2 SNEGSKA (reference sequence).

This rearrangement joins TRBV11-1 to TRBJ2-7; 9 bases fit TRBD2. CDR3 length equals 15 residues. V gave up 2 bases and J gave up 3 bases; unmatched junction bases: 5. CDR1 SGHAT and CDR2 FQDESV come from the germline V gene (reference sequence). The CDR3 DNA sequence: TGTGCCAGCAGCTTACGGCGGGAGGGCCTCTACGAGCAGTACTTC. Translation gives CASSLRREGLYEQYF.

This clonotype was observed a few times. The CDR3 loop reads CASSLPKGGRNEQFF. CDR3 DNA: TGTGCCAGCAGCCTCCCGAAGGGGGGGCGCAATGAGCAGTTCTTC. The rearrangement uses TRBV7-9 and TRBJ2-1; the D gene is possibly TRBD2 (7 bases). Germline V gene lookup returns CDR1 SEHNR and CDR2 FQNEAQ (reference sequence). V was pared by 5 bases and J by 6 bases, with 17 bases between. The CDR3 runs to 15 residues.

The chain couples TRBV18 to TRBJ2-5; the D gene could be TRBD1 or TRBD2 (6 bases each). The length of the CDR3 is 15 residues. Trimming pared 6 bases from V and 5 bases from J, leaving 19 bases between. CDR1 is KGHSH, CDR2 LQKENI, per germline. The chain's CDR3 is CASSARSGAGETQYF. The CDR3 DNA follows: TGTGCCAGCTCCGCTCGGTCGGGGGCAGGGGAGACCCAGTACTTC.

This chain links TRBV15 with TRBJ2-7; D gene uncertain. The CDR3 covers 14 residues. V lost 0 bases and J 3 bases, leaving 9 bases between the germline ends. Germline V gene lookup returns CDR1 LNHNV and CDR2 YYDKDF (reference sequence). In DNA, the CDR3 is TGTGCCACCAGCAGAGATCTTATAGTCTACGAGCAGTACTTC. Protein: CATSRDLIVYEQYF.

The genes are TRBV27 and TRBJ1-6; D might be TRBD1 (5 bases). The length of the CDR3 is 16 residues. Trimming removed 7 bases from V and 10 bases from J, with 23 bases in between. Looked up from germline, CDR1 is MNHEY and CDR2 is SMNVEV (reference sequence). This CDR3 reads CASKFRVSRGESPLHF. CDR3 DNA sequence: TGTGCCAGCAAATTCCGGGTCTCGAGAGGGGAATCACCCCTCCACTTT.